Listed below are T cell receptor beta chains from one sample, sequenced in a study of identical twins. TCRdb passed the 5' RACE reads through MiXCR, listing each CDR3 protein once. Among about 520,000 distinct CDR3 sequences listed, less than 25% were seen once. The sample was also linked to a second study, of T cells expressing NK-cell markers.

Specimen: CD4+ T cells sorted from blood. The receptors originated from a woman aged 18-29 years in good health. CDR3s include the opening cysteine and the closing phenylalanine or tryptophan. Fields, in order: V gene, J gene, D gene, CDR3 protein. D genes are given only for firm matches.

>TRBV5-1|TRBJ1-6|-
CASSLEGGRTYNSPLHF
>TRBV20-1|TRBJ1-1|-
CSVRRQVNTEAFF
>TRBV6-5|TRBJ2-1|TRBD2
CASSYRTSDNEQFF
>TRBV4-2|TRBJ2-5|-
CASSQVWNRQETQYF
>TRBV4-3|TRBJ2-4|TRBD2
CASSQEISGTTIVKNIQYF
>TRBV5-5|TRBJ2-1|-
CASSQSPHEQFF
>TRBV20-1|TRBJ1-2|-
CSARAPYYGYTF
>TRBV15|TRBJ2-3|-
CASRGRRSTDTQYF
>TRBV6-1|TRBJ2-1|TRBD2
CASNRASSGYNEQFF
>TRBV5-5|TRBJ1-2|-
CASSPEGWMTNYGYTF
>TRBV9|TRBJ2-1|-
CASSGTGASNEQFF
>TRBV27|TRBJ2-6|-
CASRGFGVTGANVLTF
>TRBV5-6|TRBJ1-1|-
CASSFRVLGTEAFF
>TRBV2|TRBJ2-5|-
CASRFDQETQYF
>TRBV6-2/TRBV6-3|TRBJ2-2|-
CASSRGLLALDTGELFF
>TRBV5-6|TRBJ2-4|-
CASGRQLAPEYF
>TRBV12-3/TRBV12-4|TRBJ2-1|-
CASSHRDKQFF
>TRBV12-3/TRBV12-4|TRBJ1-1|-
CASRAREEGTEAFF
>TRBV20-1|TRBJ2-1|-
CSALPERSYNEQFF
>TRBV20-1|TRBJ2-2|TRBD2
CSAYSGGANTGELFF
>TRBV28|TRBJ1-2|TRBD1
CATSDRAHGYTF
>TRBV20-1|TRBJ2-1|-
CSARDRRGGGSYNEQFF
>TRBV12-5|TRBJ2-7|-
CASGLEGTAEQYF
>TRBV6-2/TRBV6-3|TRBJ1-1|-
CASTPAYATEAFF
>TRBV5-1|TRBJ2-1|TRBD1
CASSPGQVYNEQFF
>TRBV20-1|TRBJ2-1|-
CSAYPGTAPIKQFF
>TRBV2|TRBJ2-7|-
CASGDPWDSGVGYEQYF
>TRBV7-9|TRBJ1-6|TRBD1
CASSQTGTGNSPLHF
>TRBV9|TRBJ2-4|-
CASSVGSIRGNIQYF
>TRBV29-1|TRBJ2-1|TRBD2
CSVGGWGLENEQFF
>TRBV12-3/TRBV12-4|TRBJ2-7|TRBD2
CASSKAGVSSYEQYF
>TRBV12-3/TRBV12-4|TRBJ2-1|TRBD2
CASSPLLLAGGNEQFF
>TRBV11-2|TRBJ1-2|-
CASSSRGTPGGTF
>TRBV9|TRBJ2-7|-
CASSWDITAPEQYF
>TRBV7-8|TRBJ2-7|TRBD1
CASSLEIGTGIEQYF
>TRBV25-1|TRBJ2-1|TRBD2
CASSREGTRNEQFF
>TRBV6-1|TRBJ2-7|TRBD2
CASSPGLAGVRTYEQYF
>TRBV20-1|TRBJ2-7|TRBD2
CSALRPASGSSYEQYF
>TRBV6-6|TRBJ2-3|TRBD2
CASSQRGEDTQYF
>TRBV20-1|TRBJ2-4|-
CSASRGLNIQYF
>TRBV3-1|TRBJ2-1|-
CASSQSGGRESRGQFF
>TRBV6-4|TRBJ1-1|-
CASAGEQGTEAFF